This TCR beta chain originates from a study of shared clonotypes between healthy human individuals. Study-level background: Serving as donors were a couple of women and a few men, whose ages spanned 18 to 49. Regarding the study as a whole: Donor scarcity curtailed the genetic and exposure-history diversity represented herein. Unshared clonotypes carried lower generation probabilities than those common to all four donors. Sharing across four donors was highest in naive CD4 (around 5%) and lowest in memory CD8 (about 0.4%).

Details on this clone: The antigen is unknown.

Sequenced by immunoSEQ multiplex PCR; TCRdb stores in-frame clones only, minus some. The table shows more than 2 million clones, with around 93% occurring only once. Positively selected for CCR7, the CD45RO-negative cells used as naive CD8 cells excluded terminally differentiated effector memory CD45RA+ cells. The V and J ends lost 6 bases and 5 bases, in that order; junction bases with no gene match: 10. There are 15 residues in the CDR3. The germline gives CDR1 MNHEY, CDR2 SMNVEV (reference sequence). The receptor was derived from a man between 18 and 35 years old in good health. Some clones in this sample may be carry-over from other donors' samples. The chain uses TRBV27 and TRBJ2-5; 9 bases map to TRBD1. The sequenced sample consisted of naive CD8+ T cells from PBMCs. The CDR3 loop is CASSPGQGGLETQYF. CDR3 nucleotides: TGTGCCAGCAGCCCGGGACAGGGAGGTTTGGAGACCCAGTACTTC.